The rows below give T cell receptor beta chains drawn from one sample of a study of blood T cell repertoires in COVID-19. This table comes from immunoSEQ multiplex PCR, and its TCRdb copy is limited to in-frame clones, with some not included. The table lists some 530,000 clones, approximately 90% of them singletons. The sequenced sample was PBMCs or T cells enriched from blood (not recorded which). Receptors originate from a woman aged 60-75 years who had recovered from COVID-19. Both conserved end residues are part of each CDR3. The D gene is left open where the match is weak. Not all rows give a size; the values are once, few, many and, for expanded clones, a class.

v_call,clone_size,d_call,j_call,cdr3_aa,cdr3_nt
TRBV28,NA,TRBD1,TRBJ1-5,CASSSTFGTGNQPQHF,TGTGCCAGCAGTTCCACTTTCGGGACAGGCAATCAGCCCCAGCATTTT
TRBV24-1,NA,NA,TRBJ2-1,CATSGVREAYNEQFF,TGTGCCACCAGTGGCGTCAGGGAGGCCTACAATGAGCAGTTCTTC
TRBV10-3,NA,NA,TRBJ2-2,CASAGPNTGELFF,TGTGCCAGCGCGGGGCCGAACACCGGGGAGCTGTTTTTT
TRBV5-1,few,NA,TRBJ1-1,CASSATGNTEAFF,TGCGCCAGCAGCGCGACAGGGAACACTGAAGCTTTCTTT
TRBV18,NA,TRBD1,TRBJ1-1,CASSPRTGGLNTEAFF,TGTGCCAGCTCACCCCGCACAGGGGGTCTGAACACTGAAGCTTTCTTT
TRBV5-4,NA,NA,TRBJ2-1,CASSHGWGEDEQFF,TGTGCCAGCAGCCACGGTTGGGGGGAGGATGAGCAGTTCTTC
TRBV2,few,NA,TRBJ1-1,CASRLRGNTEAFF,TGTGCCAGCAGGCTCAGGGGGAACACTGAAGCTTTCTTT
TRBV3-1/TRBV3-2,NA,TRBD1,TRBJ2-3,CASSQEGPGQGHTDTQYF,TGTGCCAGCAGCCAAGAAGGCCCGGGACAGGGTCACACAGATACGCAGTATTTT
TRBV30,NA,NA,TRBJ1-6,CAWSVRGEKGSPLHF,TGTGCCTGGAGTGTAAGGGGTGAGAAAGGGTCACCCCTCCACTTT
TRBV4-1,NA,NA,TRBJ1-5,CASSQEETEGKPQHF,TGCGCCAGCAGCCAAGAGGAGACGGAGGGAAAGCCCCAGCATTTT
TRBV2,few,NA,TRBJ2-7,CASSASGTLSYEQYF,TGTGCCAGCAGTGCCTCCGGGACACTGTCCTACGAGCAGTACTTC
TRBV7-2,NA,TRBD2,TRBJ2-3,CASSVGTSGGADTQYF,TGTGCCAGCAGCGTCGGGACTAGCGGGGGGGCAGATACGCAGTATTTT
TRBV4-1,NA,NA,TRBJ1-4,CASSQVSRTGNEKLFF,TGCGCCAGCAGCCAAGTTTCTCGGACTGGCAATGAAAAACTGTTTTTT
TRBV3-1/TRBV3-2,NA,TRBD2,TRBJ2-1,CASSQVLAGPGSYNEQFF,TGTGCCAGCAGCCAAGTACTAGCGGGGCCCGGCTCCTACAATGAGCAGTTCTTC
TRBV11-2,NA,NA,TRBJ1-5,CASSLGEGNQPQHF,TGTGCCAGCAGCTTAGGGGAGGGCAATCAGCCCCAGCATTTT
TRBV12-3/TRBV12-4,NA,NA,TRBJ1-3,CASSPGGHTIYF,TGTGCCAGCAGCCCCGGGGGTCACACCATATATTTT
TRBV30,NA,TRBD2,TRBJ2-4,CAWSMGILAGRGKNIQYF,TGTGCCTGGAGTATGGGGATACTAGCGGGGAGAGGCAAAAACATTCAGTACTTC
TRBV5-1,NA,NA,TRBJ1-2,CASSLDSYGYTF,TGCGCCAGCAGCTTGGATAGCTATGGCTACACCTTC
TRBV7-9,few,NA,TRBJ1-4,CASSWTGSNEKLFF,TGTGCCAGCAGTTGGACTGGATCTAATGAAAAACTGTTTTTT
TRBV12-3/TRBV12-4,NA,NA,TRBJ2-1,CASSPEPNEQFF,TGTGCCAGCAGTCCCGAGCCGAATGAGCAGTTCTTC
TRBV5-4,NA,TRBD1,TRBJ1-1,CASSWGQGEWTEAFF,TGTGCCAGCAGTTGGGGACAGGGGGAGTGGACTGAAGCTTTCTTT
TRBV7-2,NA,TRBD1,TRBJ1-6,CASSRDRGNSPLHF,TGTGCCAGCAGCCGGGACAGGGGTAATTCACCCCTCCACTTT
TRBV30,NA,TRBD1,TRBJ1-1,CAWRGTGNTEAFF,TGTGCCTGGAGGGGGACAGGGAACACTGAAGCTTTCTTT
TRBV6-1,NA,NA,TRBJ1-1,CASSEGWQGRKTEAFF,TGTGCCAGCAGTGAGGGGTGGCAGGGGCGGAAGACTGAAGCTTTCTTT
TRBV11-2,few,NA,TRBJ2-5,CASSLRAGKETQYF,TGTGCCAGCAGCTTAAGGGCAGGGAAAGAGACCCAGTACTTC
TRBV30,NA,NA,TRBJ1-1,CAWTGIRTEAFF,TGTGCCTGGACAGGGATACGCACTGAAGCTTTCTTT
TRBV29-1,once,NA,TRBJ1-2,CSVVGGNYGYTF,TGCAGCGTTGTCGGAGGGAACTATGGCTACACCTTC
TRBV5-1,NA,TRBD2,TRBJ2-1,CASSLASGGTGEQFF,TGCGCCAGCAGCTTGGCTAGCGGGGGAACTGGAGAGCAGTTCTTC